The 24 T cell receptor beta chains in this list originate from one sample, sequenced in a study of shared clonotypes between healthy human individuals. TCRdb keeps only in-frame clones here, not all; method: immunoSEQ multiplex PCR. The data hold 800,000 or so clones, with around 96% observed a single time. Naivety among CD8 cells was defined by CD45RO negativity and positive CCR7 selection, thereby excluding terminally differentiated effector memory CD45RA+ cells. Sequenced material: naive CD8+ T cells sorted from blood. These receptors originate from a man in his thirties or forties in good health.

The rearrangement links TRBV27 to TRBJ2-3; D is undetermined. Germline-derived CDR1 and CDR2 are MNHEY and SMNVEV (reference sequence). V was shortened by 5 bases and J by 5 bases, with 14 bases between the two germline ends. The CDR3 loop spans 14 amino acids. CDR3 region: CASSREGWVDTQYF. The CDR3 DNA is TGTGCCAGCAGTCGCGAAGGATGGGTAGATACGCAGTATTTT.

The rearrangement joins TRBV6-4 to TRBJ2-1; D remains ambiguous. Germline V gene sequence: CDR1 MRHNA, CDR2 SNTAGT. The CDR3 is 12 residues long. The V and J ends lost 1 base and 5 bases respectively, with 3 bases between them. The CDR3 loop reads CASSDLNNEQFF. The CDR3 DNA sequence: TGTGCCAGCAGTGACTTAAACAATGAGCAGTTCTTC.

This chain connects TRBV6-1 to TRBJ1-6, with D hard to call. Trimming removed 2 bases at V and 6 bases at J, with 11 bases between. CDR1 is MNHNS and CDR2 is SASEGT in the germline V gene. The CDR3 consists of 15 residues. CDR3 amino acids: CASSEWMALNSPLHF. The CDR3 DNA reads TGTGCCAGCAGTGAATGGATGGCTCTTAATTCACCCCTCCACTTT.

This clone was recorded only once. V usage is TRBV27 and J usage is TRBJ2-7; D might be TRBD1 (6 bases). The CDR3 covers 14 residues. V lost 7 bases to trimming and J lost 3 bases, with 16 bases between them. Per germline, CDR1 MNHEY and CDR2 SMNVEV (reference sequence). In DNA, the CDR3 is TGTGCCAGCACAAGCCGGGGACAAAACTACGAGCAGTACTTC. It encodes CASTSRGQNYEQYF.

The genes are TRBV15 and TRBJ2-1, with a tentative D call TRBD1 (5 bases). This CDR3 is built from 13 residues. Germline values: CDR1 LNHNV, CDR2 YYDKDF (reference sequence). Deletions cut 2 bases from V and 9 bases from J, with 11 bases between. The CDR3 DNA is TGTGCCACCAGCAGATCAAGGGGTCCTGAGCAGTTCTTC. Protein: CATSRSRGPEQFF.

Written as DNA, the CDR3 is TGTGCCAGCAGCTTAGCGCAGGGGACAGGGGCCTACGAGCAGTACTTC. It is translated as CASSLAQGTGAYEQYF. The gene calls are TRBV7-9 and TRBJ2-7; 10 positions match TRBD1. The V gene's germline CDR1 is SEHNR and CDR2 FQNEAQ (reference sequence). The CDR3 runs 16 residues. With V trimmed by 0 bases and J by 2 bases, 4 bases remained unmatched.

J is TRBJ1-2 and V is TRBV5-6; 12 nucleotides agree with TRBD1. The CDR3 runs to 15 residues. The germline CDR1 and CDR2 sequences are SGHDT and YYEEEE. V lost 4 bases and J lost 8; bases outside the gene matches: 9. Here the CDR3 DNA reads TGTGCCAGCAGCGCACCGGGACAGGGGGCGCGGGGCTACACCTTC. It is translated as CASSAPGQGARGYTF.

The rearrangement links TRBV6-5 to TRBJ1-1; D is unresolved. V lost 3 bases and J 6 bases, leaving 17 bases between the germline ends. The germline V gene encodes CDR1 MNHEY and CDR2 SVGAGI. This CDR3 is 15 amino acids long. CDR3 sequence (DNA): TGTGCCAGCAGTTATGGTCCCGCCGGCCGGCCTGAAGCTTTCTTT. This sequence encodes CASSYGPAGRPEAFF.

The chain links TRBV30 to TRBJ1-1; possibly TRBD1 for D (6 bases). This CDR3 contains 13 residues. Trimming left V 5 bases short and J 4 bases short, with 14 bases between. Germline CDR1 and CDR2: GTSNPN and SVGIG (reference sequence). CDR3 region: CAWEEGVVTEAFF. The DNA for the CDR3 is TGTGCCTGGGAAGAGGGGGTGGTCACTGAAGCTTTCTTT.

The rearrangement links TRBV6-5 to TRBJ2-7; TRBD1 matches 8 bases. The V segment lost 0 bases and the J segment 5 bases; nucleotides outside the gene matches: 3. The CDR3 spans 14 residues. In germline, CDR1 is MNHEY, CDR2 SVGAGI. CDR3 residues: CASSYSDRDNEQYF. Here the CDR3 DNA reads TGTGCCAGCAGTTACTCGGACAGGGATAACGAGCAGTACTTC.

The chain links TRBV4-1 to TRBJ1-5; maybe TRBD1 (5 bases). The CDR3 is made up of 15 amino acids. Trimming removed 4 bases at V and 0 bases at J, with 10 bases between. Germline values: CDR1 MGHRA, CDR2 YSYEKL. CDR3 sequence (DNA): TGCGCCAGCAGCCCCCTAGACAGTAGCAATCAGCCCCAGCATTTT. It encodes CASSPLDSSNQPQHF.

The J gene is TRBJ1-5, the V gene TRBV6-1; TRBD1 matches at 7 bases. The germline gives CDR1 MNHNS, CDR2 SASEGT. Trimming at V came to 9 bases and at J to 6 bases, leaving 5 bases not matched to a gene. The CDR3 totals 12 residues. Written as DNA, the CDR3 is TGTGCCAGTTTGACAGGGAGTCAGCCCCAGCATTTT. This encodes CASLTGSQPQHF.

The V call is TRBV5-6, the J call TRBJ2-3; D is unclear. V was trimmed by 0 bases and J by 6 bases, leaving 11 bases between them. Germline assignment: CDR1 SGHDT and CDR2 YYEEEE. This CDR3 contains 14 residues. CDR3 protein: CASSLAIAGDTQYF. The DNA of the CDR3 is TGTGCCAGCAGCTTGGCCATCGCCGGGGATACGCAGTATTTT.

This clone appeared once. This chain joins TRBV10-2 and TRBJ2-7; 8 positions agree with TRBD2. With V trimmed by 2 bases and J by 6 bases, 6 bases remained unmatched. Germline V gene data show CDR1 as WSHSY and CDR2 as SAAADI. This CDR3 comprises 14 residues. CDR3 DNA sequence: TGCGCCAGCAGTGAGCAAGGACTAGCTAGCGAGCAGTACTTC. It specifies CASSEQGLASEQYF.

This clone was seen once. The V call is TRBV18, the J call TRBJ1-2; 8 bases agree with TRBD1. V was clipped by 0 bases and J by 0 bases; unmatched bases: 15. CDR3 length: 20 residues. CDR1 and CDR2 (germline): KGHSH, LQKENI. This chain's CDR3 is CASSPPQRTGNGRPNYGYTF. The CDR3 nucleotides read TGTGCCAGCTCACCACCCCAACGGACAGGGAACGGGAGGCCTAACTATGGCTACACCTTC.

The rearrangement uses TRBV29-1 and TRBJ2-7, with D uncertain. This CDR3 has 12 residues. From germline, CDR1 is SQVTM and CDR2 ANQGSEA. Trimming removed 5 bases from V and 0 bases from J, with 8 bases in between. CDR3 residues: CSVLGISYEQYF. CDR3 in DNA: TGCAGCGTTCTCGGTATCTCCTACGAGCAGTACTTC.

This chain links TRBV4-3 with TRBJ1-2, with 11 positions matching TRBD1. The CDR3 is 17 amino acids. V was pared by 1 base and J by 7 bases, with 11 bases of the junction left unmatched. Germline loops: CDR1 LGHNA, CDR2 YSLEER. The chain's CDR3 is CASSQVGQGADRAGYTF. In nucleotides, the CDR3 is TGCGCCAGCAGCCAAGTCGGACAGGGGGCGGATCGAGCTGGCTACACCTTC.

This sequence joins TRBV7-8 and TRBJ2-7; 11 nucleotides align to TRBD2. The length of the CDR3 is 19 residues. With 2 bases clipped from V and 6 bases from J, the junction kept 18 bases outside the gene matches. Germline V CDR1 and CDR2: SGHVS, FQNEAQ. The CDR3 nucleotides read TGTGCCAGCAGCTTAATTTGGACTAGCGGGCCGGAAGATATCTCCGAGCAGTACTTC. Residues: CASSLIWTSGPEDISEQYF.

This clone was counted a single time. The chain has TRBV6-1 and TRBJ1-3; weak D call: TRBD1 (5 bases). The CDR3 consists of 13 residues. Trimming removed 2 bases at V and 3 bases at J, with 5 bases between. The V gene's germline CDR1 is MNHNS and CDR2 SASEGT. The CDR3 loop reads CASSEQGGNTIYF. DNA for the CDR3: TGTGCCAGCAGTGAACAGGGTGGAAACACCATATATTTT.

The V gene is TRBV5-1, the J gene TRBJ1-5; D is uncertain. CDR3 length equals 13 residues. The germline CDR1 and CDR2 sequences are SGHRS and YFSETQ. With 0 bases removed from V and 4 bases from J, the gap between germline ends came to 5 bases. The CDR3 DNA is TGCGCCAGCAGCTTGGCCCATAATCAGCCCCAGCATTTT. Protein: CASSLAHNQPQHF.

This clone occurred once. The V call is TRBV7-2, the J call TRBJ2-1, with 8 bases lining up with TRBD2. CDR3 size: 16 residues. Germline trimming cut 1 base from V and 5 bases from J; bases unmatched to any gene: 7. CDR1 SGHTA and CDR2 FQGNSA come from the germline V gene. The CDR3 DNA reads TGTGCCAGCAGCTTAGGCGGTAGCGGGACCAACAATGAGCAGTTCTTC. It encodes CASSLGGSGTNNEQFF.

The V gene is TRBV10-3, the J gene TRBJ1-3; unclear D gene. The V gene lost 7 bases and the J gene lost 3 bases, with 4 bases spanning the gap. Germline V gene lookup returns CDR1 ENHRY and CDR2 SYGVKD. CDR3 length: 11 amino acids. The CDR3 nucleotides read TGTGCCATCAATTTTGGAAACACCATATATTTT. Translated: CAINFGNTIYF.

The rearrangement uses TRBV7-9 and TRBJ2-5, with 8 bases lining up with TRBD2. Germline V gene data show CDR1 as SEHNR and CDR2 as FQNEAQ (reference sequence). The CDR3 runs 15 residues. The trim removed 5 bases at V and 3 bases at J, leaving 8 bases unmatched. As DNA, the CDR3 is TGTGCCAGCAGCCCTACTCGAGCGGGAGAAGAGACCCAGTACTTC. Protein product: CASSPTRAGEETQYF.

The gene calls are TRBV15 and TRBJ2-7, with D possibly matching TRBD1 (6 bases). This CDR3 region has 15 residues. Germline V CDR1 and CDR2: LNHNV, YYDKDF (reference sequence). V was shortened by 3 bases and J by 2 bases, with 14 bases between the two germline ends. The CDR3 coding sequence is TGTGCCACCAGCAGTAACCGGGACAACCCCTACGAGCAGTACTTC. Protein: CATSSNRDNPYEQYF.